This T cell receptor (beta chain) was sequenced in a study of T cell repertoires in cytomegalovirus infection. In its sample, this clonotype was seen many times. TCRdb ran MiXCR on the reads and lists one entry per CDR3 protein. Here the sample spans 350,000 to 550,000 distinct CDR3 sequences, under 40% being singletons. CDR3 length: 14 residues. Deletions cut 5 bases from V and 2 bases from J, with 12 bases between. Germline CDR1 is SGHVS and CDR2 is FNYEAQ. This chain joins TRBV7-6 and TRBJ2-5, with unresolved D. The sequenced sample was PBMCs. The clonotype was recovered from a human donor in good health (CMV status not recorded). Some clones in this sample may be carry-over from other donors' samples. CDR3 nucleotide sequence: TGTGCCAGCAGCCCCCCGACCCCTCAAGAGACCCAGTACTTC. As protein: CASSPPTPQETQYF.